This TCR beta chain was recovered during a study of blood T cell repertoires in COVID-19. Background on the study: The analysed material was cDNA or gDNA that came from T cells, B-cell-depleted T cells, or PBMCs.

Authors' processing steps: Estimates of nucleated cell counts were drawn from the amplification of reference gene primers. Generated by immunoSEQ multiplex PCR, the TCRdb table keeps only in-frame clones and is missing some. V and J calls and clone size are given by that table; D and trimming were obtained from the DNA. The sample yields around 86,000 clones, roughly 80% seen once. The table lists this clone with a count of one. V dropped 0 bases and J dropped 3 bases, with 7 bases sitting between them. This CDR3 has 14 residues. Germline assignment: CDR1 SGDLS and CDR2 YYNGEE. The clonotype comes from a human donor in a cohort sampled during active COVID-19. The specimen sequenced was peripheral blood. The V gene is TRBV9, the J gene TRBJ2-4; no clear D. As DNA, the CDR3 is TGTGCCAGCAGCGTAGGATCCGGCAAAAACATTCAGTACTTC. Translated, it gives CASSVGSGKNIQYF.